This TCR beta chain was identified during a study of blood T cell repertoires in COVID-19. Turning to the study itself: The origin of the acute and convalescent COVID-19 samples was the United States, Italy and Spain.

Per the study methods: Counts of nucleated cells, estimated from reference gene primer amplification, were obtained. This table comes from immunoSEQ multiplex PCR, and its TCRdb copy is limited to in-frame clones, with some not included. V and J calls and clone size are those listed in that table; D and trimming were worked out from the DNA. This table holds approximately 150,000 clones, more than 75% found once. This CDR3 region has 12 residues. The ends were cut back, 5 bases at V and 6 bases at J, with 11 bases in the middle. Germline V gene lookup returns CDR1 SGHNT and CDR2 YYREEE (reference sequence).

The V gene is TRBV5-4, the J gene TRBJ1-2; D not certain. The receptor comes from a man in his sixties who had recovered from COVID-19. Sequencing was done on a sample of PBMCs or T cells enriched from blood (not recorded which). The CDR3 spells CASRRAADGYTF. The CDR3 DNA follows: TGTGCCAGCAGGCGGGCAGCAGATGGCTACACCTTC.